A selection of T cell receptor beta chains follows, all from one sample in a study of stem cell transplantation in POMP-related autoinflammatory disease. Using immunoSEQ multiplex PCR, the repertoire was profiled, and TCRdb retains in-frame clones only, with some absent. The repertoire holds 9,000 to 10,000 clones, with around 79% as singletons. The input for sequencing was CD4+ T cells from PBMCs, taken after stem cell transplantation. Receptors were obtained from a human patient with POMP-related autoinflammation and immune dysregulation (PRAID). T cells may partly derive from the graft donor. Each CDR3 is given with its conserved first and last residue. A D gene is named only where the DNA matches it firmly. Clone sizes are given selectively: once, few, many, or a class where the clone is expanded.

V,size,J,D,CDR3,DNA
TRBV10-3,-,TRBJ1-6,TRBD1,CAITADRESSYNSPLHF,TGTGCCATCACCGCGGACAGGGAGAGCTCCTATAATTCACCCCTCCACTTT
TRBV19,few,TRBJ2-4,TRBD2,CASSPLAGRGNIQYF,TGTGCCAGTAGTCCACTAGCGGGAAGGGGAAACATTCAGTACTTC
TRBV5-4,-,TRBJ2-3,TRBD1,CASSPSPRQGADTQYF,TGTGCCAGCAGCCCCTCCCCCCGACAGGGGGCTGATACGCAGTATTTT
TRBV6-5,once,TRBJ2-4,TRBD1,CASRGYRGAKNIQYF,TGTGCCAGCAGAGGCTACAGGGGAGCCAAAAACATTCAGTACTTC
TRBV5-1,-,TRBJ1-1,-,CASSSQGGGTEAFF,TGCGCCAGCAGCTCACAGGGTGGTGGTACTGAAGCTTTCTTT
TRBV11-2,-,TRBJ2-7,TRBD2,CASSPLRTRNYEQYF,TGTGCCAGCAGCCCTCTCCGGACTAGGAACTACGAGCAGTACTTC
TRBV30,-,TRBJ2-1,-,CAWSDEDFSSYNEQFF,TGTGCCTGGAGCGACGAGGACTTCAGCTCCTACAATGAGCAGTTCTTC
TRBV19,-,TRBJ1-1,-,CASSIALRTGHWAEAFF,TGTGCCAGTAGTATAGCCCTCCGTACAGGGCATTGGGCTGAAGCTTTCTTT
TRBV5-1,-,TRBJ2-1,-,CASSLVSSSYNEQFF,TGCGCCAGCAGCTTGGTGTCCAGCTCCTACAATGAGCAGTTCTTC
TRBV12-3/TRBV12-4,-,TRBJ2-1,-,CASSELAREQFF,TGTGCCAGCAGTGAACTAGCACGGGAGCAGTTCTTC
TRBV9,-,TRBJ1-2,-,CASSDDWGRGDYGYTF,TGTGCCAGCAGCGACGACTGGGGTCGGGGAGACTATGGCTACACCTTC
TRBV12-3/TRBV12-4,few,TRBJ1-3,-,CASRRGATNTIYF,TGTGCCAGCAGGCGAGGGGCCACTAACACCATATATTTT
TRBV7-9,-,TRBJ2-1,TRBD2,CASSVRWTSGSKKGNEQFF,TGTGCCAGCAGCGTTAGATGGACTAGCGGGAGTAAAAAAGGGAATGAGCAGTTCTTC
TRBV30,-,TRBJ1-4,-,CAWSVGNTNEKLFF,TGTGCCTGGAGTGTAGGGAACACTAATGAAAAACTGTTTTTT
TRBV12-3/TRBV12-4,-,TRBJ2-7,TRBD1,CASSFGQDYEQYF,TGTGCCAGCAGTTTTGGACAGGACTACGAGCAGTACTTC
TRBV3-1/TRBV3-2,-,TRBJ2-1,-,CASSLAHEQFF,TGTGCCAGCAGCCTAGCCCATGAGCAGTTCTTC
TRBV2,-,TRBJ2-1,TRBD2,CASSDPTRTSGSNEQFF,TGTGCCAGCAGCGACCCTACCCGGACTAGCGGGAGTAATGAGCAGTTCTTC
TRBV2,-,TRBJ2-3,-,CASSGDSTDTQYF,TGTGCCAGCAGTGGGGACAGCACAGATACGCAGTATTTT
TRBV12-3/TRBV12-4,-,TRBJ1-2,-,CASRRTGSYGYTF,TGTGCCAGCAGGAGAACAGGGAGCTATGGCTACACCTTC
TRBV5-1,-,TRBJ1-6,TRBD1,CASSERDRNSPLHF,TGCGCCAGCAGCGAGAGGGACAGAAATTCACCCCTCCACTTT
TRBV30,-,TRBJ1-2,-,CAWGRNGYGYTF,TGTGCCTGGGGCCGAAACGGCTATGGCTACACCTTC
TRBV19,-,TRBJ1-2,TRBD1,CASRGQGNYGYTF,TGTGCCAGTAGGGGACAGGGCAACTATGGCTACACCTTC
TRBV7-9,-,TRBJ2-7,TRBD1,CASSLMAPGAGGTYEQYF,TGTGCCAGCAGCTTAATGGCCCCGGGGGCAGGGGGCACCTACGAGCAGTACTTC
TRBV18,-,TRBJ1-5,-,CASSQQRNQPQHF,TGTGCCAGCTCACAACAGCGAAATCAGCCCCAGCATTTT
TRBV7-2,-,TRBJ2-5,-,CASSLDGPIRGETQYF,TGTGCCAGCAGCTTAGATGGTCCGATCCGCGGGGAGACCCAGTACTTC
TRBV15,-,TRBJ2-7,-,CATSSLTDSYEQYF,TGTGCCACCAGCAGTTTGACAGACTCCTACGAGCAGTACTTC
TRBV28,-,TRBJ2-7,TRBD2,CASSLLGGSREQYF,TGTGCCAGCAGTTTATTGGGCGGGAGTCGCGAGCAGTACTTC
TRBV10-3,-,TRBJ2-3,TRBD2,CATREGRGTDTQYF,TGTGCCACCCGGGAGGGCCGTGGCACAGATACGCAGTATTTT
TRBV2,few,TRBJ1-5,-,CASSGLGQPQHF,TGTGCCAGCAGTGGCCTCGGTCAGCCCCAGCATTTT
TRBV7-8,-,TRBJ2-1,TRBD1,CASSLGTGKYNEQFF,TGTGCCAGCAGCTTAGGGACAGGGAAATACAATGAGCAGTTCTTC
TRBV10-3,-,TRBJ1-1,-,CAISERGYAEAFF,TGTGCCATCAGTGAACGAGGTTACGCTGAAGCTTTCTTT
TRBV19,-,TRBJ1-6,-,CASSIYPRALHF,TGTGCCAGTAGTATATATCCGCGGGCCCTCCACTTT
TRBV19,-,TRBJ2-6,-,CASSPVSGANVLTF,TGTGCCAGTAGTCCTGTCTCTGGGGCCAACGTCCTGACTTTC
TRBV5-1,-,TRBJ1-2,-,CASSLDRNYGYTF,TGCGCCAGCAGCTTGGACAGGAACTATGGCTACACCTTC
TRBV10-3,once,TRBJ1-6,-,CAIRQGGNSPLHF,TGTGCCATCAGACAGGGAGGGAATTCACCCCTCCACTTT
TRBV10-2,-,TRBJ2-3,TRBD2,CASSGPGLETDTQYF,TGCGCCAGCAGTGGACCGGGACTAGAAACAGATACGCAGTATTTT
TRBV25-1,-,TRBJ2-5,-,CASSESRFRETQYF,TGTGCCAGCAGTGAGTCTAGATTCCGAGAGACCCAGTACTTC
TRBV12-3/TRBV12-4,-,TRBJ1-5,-,CASSFDAFRPQHF,TGTGCCAGCAGCTTCGACGCGTTCAGGCCCCAGCATTTT
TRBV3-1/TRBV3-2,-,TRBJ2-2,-,CASSQMLTNTGELFF,TGTGCCAGCAGCCAGATGCTAACGAACACCGGGGAGCTGTTTTTT
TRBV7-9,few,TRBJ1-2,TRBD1,CASSHFRPPGQGRGGYTF,TGTGCCAGCAGCCATTTCAGGCCACCGGGACAGGGGAGAGGTGGCTACACCTTC
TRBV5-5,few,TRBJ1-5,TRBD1,CASSPKPGTENRPQHF,TGTGCCAGCAGCCCCAAACCCGGGACAGAGAATCGGCCCCAGCATTTT
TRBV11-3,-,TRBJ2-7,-,CASSFGRSSYEQYF,TGTGCCAGCAGCTTTGGACGGAGCTCCTACGAGCAGTACTTC
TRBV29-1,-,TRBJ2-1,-,CSVEGTAGQFF,TGCAGCGTTGAAGGGACTGCGGGGCAGTTCTTC
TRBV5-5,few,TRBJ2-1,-,CASSFPGTRNNEQFF,TGTGCCAGCAGCTTCCCAGGGACGAGAAACAATGAGCAGTTCTTC
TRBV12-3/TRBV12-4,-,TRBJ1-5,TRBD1,CASRGQGGRPQHF,TGTGCCAGCAGAGGACAGGGTGGGCGGCCCCAGCATTTT
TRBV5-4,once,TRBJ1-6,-,CASSQPNNSPLHF,TGTGCCTCGAGTCAGCCAAATAATTCACCCCTCCACTTT
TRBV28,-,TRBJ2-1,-,CASREASFNYNEQFF,TGTGCCAGCAGGGAGGCTAGCTTTAACTACAATGAGCAGTTCTTC
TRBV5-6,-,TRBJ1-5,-,CASSLGGASNQPQHF,TGTGCCAGCAGCTTGGGAGGGGCAAGCAATCAGCCCCAGCATTTT